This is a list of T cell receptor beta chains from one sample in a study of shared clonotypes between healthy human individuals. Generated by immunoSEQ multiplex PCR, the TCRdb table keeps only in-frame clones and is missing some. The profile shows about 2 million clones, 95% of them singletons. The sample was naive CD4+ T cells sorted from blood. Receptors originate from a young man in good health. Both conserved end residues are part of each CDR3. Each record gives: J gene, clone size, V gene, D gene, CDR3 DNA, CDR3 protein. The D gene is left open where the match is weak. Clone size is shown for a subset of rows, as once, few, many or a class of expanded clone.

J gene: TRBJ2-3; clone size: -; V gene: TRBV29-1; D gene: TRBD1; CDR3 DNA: TGCAGCGTTTCCCGGGGGACAGGGGTTACAGATACGCAGTATTTT; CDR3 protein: CSVSRGTGVTDTQYF
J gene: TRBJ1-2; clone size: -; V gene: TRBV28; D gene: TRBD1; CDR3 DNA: TGTGCCAGCAGTTTACAGGGGGCTTCTAACTATGGCTACACCTTC; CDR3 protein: CASSLQGASNYGYTF
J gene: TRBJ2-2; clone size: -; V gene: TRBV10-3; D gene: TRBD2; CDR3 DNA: TGTGCCATCAGGGGAGGGTACACCGGGGAGCTGTTTTTT; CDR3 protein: CAIRGGYTGELFF
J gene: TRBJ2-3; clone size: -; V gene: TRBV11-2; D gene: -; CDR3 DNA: TGTGCCAGCAGCCGAGACTGGAAGAGCACAGATACGCAGTATTTT; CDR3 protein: CASSRDWKSTDTQYF
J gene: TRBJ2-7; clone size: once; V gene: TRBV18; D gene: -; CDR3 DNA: TGTGCCAGCTCACCGGGACATCTCAACGAGCAGTACTTC; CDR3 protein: CASSPGHLNEQYF
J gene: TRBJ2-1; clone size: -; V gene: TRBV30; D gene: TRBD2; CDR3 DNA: TGTGCCTGGACCGGGACTAGCGGCCGGGAGCAGTTCTTC; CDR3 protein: CAWTGTSGREQFF
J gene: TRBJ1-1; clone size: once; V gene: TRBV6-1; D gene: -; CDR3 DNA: TGTGCCAGCAGTGTTTTTTGGGGGAGCACTGAAGCTTTCTTT; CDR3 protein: CASSVFWGSTEAFF
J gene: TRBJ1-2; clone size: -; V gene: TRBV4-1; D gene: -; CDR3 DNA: TGCGCCAGCAGCCAAGTCGACACCACCTATGGCTACACCTTC; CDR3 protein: CASSQVDTTYGYTF
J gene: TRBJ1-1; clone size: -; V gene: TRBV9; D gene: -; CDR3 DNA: TGTGCCAGCAGCGCCGGCGGAGGGTTGGGGTACACTGAAGCTTTCTTT; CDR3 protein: CASSAGGGLGYTEAFF
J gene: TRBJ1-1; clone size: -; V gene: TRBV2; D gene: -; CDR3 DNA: TGTGCCAGCAGTGAAGAATACACGAACACTGAAGCTTTCTTT; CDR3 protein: CASSEEYTNTEAFF
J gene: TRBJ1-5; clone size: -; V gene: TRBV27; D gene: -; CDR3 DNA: TGTGCCAGCAGTCGAAGGACCTCGGAACAGCCCCAGCATTTT; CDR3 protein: CASSRRTSEQPQHF
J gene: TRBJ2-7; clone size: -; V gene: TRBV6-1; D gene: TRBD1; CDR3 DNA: TGTGCCAGCAGTGGAACTCGGACAGGGAAATACGAGCAGTACTTC; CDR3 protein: CASSGTRTGKYEQYF
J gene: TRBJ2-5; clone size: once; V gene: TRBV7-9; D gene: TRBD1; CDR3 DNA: TGTGCCAGCAGCTTAGACGGGATCCCAGGGGGAGAGACCCAGTACTTC; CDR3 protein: CASSLDGIPGGETQYF
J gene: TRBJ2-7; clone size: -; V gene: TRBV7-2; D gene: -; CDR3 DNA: TGTGCCAGCAGCTACGCGTATGACACTTCCTACGAGCAGTACTTC; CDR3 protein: CASSYAYDTSYEQYF
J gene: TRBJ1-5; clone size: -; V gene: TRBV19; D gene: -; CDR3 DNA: TGTGCCAGTAGTACCCTCCAAAATCAGCCCCAGCATTTT; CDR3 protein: CASSTLQNQPQHF
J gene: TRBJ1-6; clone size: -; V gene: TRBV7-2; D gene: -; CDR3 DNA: TGTGCCAGCAGCTTGGACCGACAGTATTCACCCCTCCACTTT; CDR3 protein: CASSLDRQYSPLHF
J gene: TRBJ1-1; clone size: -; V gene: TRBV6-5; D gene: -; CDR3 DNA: TGTGCCAGCAGCCGTAGCATACTAGGGGCTGAAGCTTTCTTT; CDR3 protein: CASSRSILGAEAFF
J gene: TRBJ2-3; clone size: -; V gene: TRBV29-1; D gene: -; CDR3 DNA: TGCAGCGTTGGTCTAGCAGCAGATACGCAGTATTTT; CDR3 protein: CSVGLAADTQYF
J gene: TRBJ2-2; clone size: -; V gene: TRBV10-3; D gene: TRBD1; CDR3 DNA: TGTGCCATCAAGCAGGGACAGGGTTCGAACACCGGGGAGCTGTTTTTT; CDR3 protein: CAIKQGQGSNTGELFF
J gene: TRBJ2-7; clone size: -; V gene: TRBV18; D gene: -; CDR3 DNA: TGTGCCAGCTCGCGAGACGGGAGCTCCTACGAGCAGTACTTC; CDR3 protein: CASSRDGSSYEQYF
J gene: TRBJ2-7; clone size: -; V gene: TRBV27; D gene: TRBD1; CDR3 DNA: TGTGCCAGCAGCTGGGGGACAGGGGTCTACGAGCAGTACTTC; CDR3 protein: CASSWGTGVYEQYF
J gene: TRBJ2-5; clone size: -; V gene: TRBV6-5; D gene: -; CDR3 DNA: TGTGCCAGCAGTCAGGGTCAGGGGTTTGGGACCCAGTACTTC; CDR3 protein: CASSQGQGFGTQYF
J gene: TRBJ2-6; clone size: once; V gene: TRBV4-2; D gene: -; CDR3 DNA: TGTGCCAGCAGCCAAGAGTGGGGAGTCTCTGGGGCCAACGTCCTGACTTTC; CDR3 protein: CASSQEWGVSGANVLTF
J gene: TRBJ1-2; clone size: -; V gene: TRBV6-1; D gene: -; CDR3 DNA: TGTGCCACCCCCAACCCGGGGTCCTATGGCTACACCTTC; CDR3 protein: CATPNPGSYGYTF
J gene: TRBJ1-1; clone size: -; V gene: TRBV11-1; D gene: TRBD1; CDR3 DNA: TGTGCCAGCAGCCCTTCCGGGACAGGGAACACTGAAGCTTTCTTT; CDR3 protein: CASSPSGTGNTEAFF
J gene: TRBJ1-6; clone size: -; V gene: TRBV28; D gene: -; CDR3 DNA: TGTGCCAGCAGTTCACCATCCTATAATTCACCCCTCCACTTT; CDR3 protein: CASSSPSYNSPLHF